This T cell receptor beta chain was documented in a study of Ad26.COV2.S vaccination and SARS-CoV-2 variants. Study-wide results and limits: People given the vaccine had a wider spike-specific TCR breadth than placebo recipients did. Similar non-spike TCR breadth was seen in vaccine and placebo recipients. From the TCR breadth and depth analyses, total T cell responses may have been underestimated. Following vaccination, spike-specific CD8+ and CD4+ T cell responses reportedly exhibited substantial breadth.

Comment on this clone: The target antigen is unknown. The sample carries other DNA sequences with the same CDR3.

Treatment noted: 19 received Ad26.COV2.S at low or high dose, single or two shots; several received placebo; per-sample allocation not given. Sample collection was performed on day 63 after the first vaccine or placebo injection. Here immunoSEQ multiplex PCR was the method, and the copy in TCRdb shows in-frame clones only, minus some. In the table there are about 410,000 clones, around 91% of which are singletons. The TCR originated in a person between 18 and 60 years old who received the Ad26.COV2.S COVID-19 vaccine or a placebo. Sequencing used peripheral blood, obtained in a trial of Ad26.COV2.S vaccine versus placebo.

The CDR3 region has the DNA TGTGCCAGCAGCCAAGATCGAGGTAGCTCCTACAATGAGCAGTTCTTC. The encoded protein is CASSQDRGSSYNEQFF. The chain combines TRBV14 with TRBJ2-1; D ambiguous. This CDR3 comprises 16 residues. Germline values: CDR1 SGHDN, CDR2 FVKESK. V lost 0 bases, J lost 0 bases, and 9 bases lay in between.